These 29 T cell receptor beta chains were all obtained from the same sample, sequenced in a study of blood T cell repertoires in COVID-19. Sequencing was performed with immunoSEQ multiplex PCR; in TCRdb, only in-frame clones are kept and a portion is missing. The data hold fewer than 200,000 clones, with over 65% observed a single time. Sequenced material: PBMCs or T cells enriched from blood (not recorded which). These receptors were obtained from a woman aged 50 to 60 who had recovered from COVID-19.

This clone was recorded a few times. The chain joins TRBV27 to TRBJ2-5; tentatively, D is TRBD1 (7 bases). Per the germline V gene, CDR1 is MNHEY and CDR2 is SMNVEV (reference sequence). This CDR3 contains 13 residues. With 6 bases removed from V and 5 bases from J, the gap between germline ends came to 13 bases. The CDR3 sequence: CASRGGGWETQYF. CDR3 in DNA: TGTGCCAGCAGAGGAGGGGGCTGGGAGACCCAGTACTTC.

The J gene is TRBJ2-4, the V gene TRBV11-1, with 8 bases that match TRBD1. The junction had 5 bases not matched to a gene; V was cut back by 5 bases and J by 8 bases. The CDR3 is 13 amino acids. The germline V gene has CDR1 SGHAT and CDR2 FQDESV (reference sequence). CDR3 in DNA: TGTGCCAGCAGCCTTGGACAGGGAGACATTCAGTACTTC. This codes for CASSLGQGDIQYF.

V is TRBV5-1 and J is TRBJ1-6, with 7 positions matching TRBD1. Looked up from germline, CDR1 is SGHRS and CDR2 is YFSETQ. With 3 bases clipped from V and 0 bases from J, the junction kept 3 bases outside the gene matches. CDR3 length: 16 amino acids. The CDR3 DNA sequence: TGCGCCAGCAGCTCCCGGGACAGCTCCTATAATTCACCCCTCCACTTT. Translation: CASSSRDSSYNSPLHF.

For the CDR3, the DNA is TGTGCCAGCAGCTACGAATTCGGTGAAGCTTTCTTT. This sequence encodes CASSYEFGEAFF. The chain couples TRBV11-2 to TRBJ1-1; D is undetermined. Looked up from germline, CDR1 is SGHAT and CDR2 is FQNNGV. The ends were cut back, 4 bases at V and 7 bases at J, with 10 bases in the middle. CDR3 length equals 12 residues.

The chain joins TRBV30 to TRBJ1-3; tentatively, D is TRBD1 (5 bases). Deletions cut 2 bases from V and 2 bases from J, with 7 bases between. This CDR3 region has 13 residues. Germline V gene data show CDR1 as GTSNPN and CDR2 as SVGIG (reference sequence). The CDR3 DNA is TGTGCCTGGAGTCAAGGGGCTGGAAACACCATATATTTT. It encodes CAWSQGAGNTIYF.

The chain joins TRBV19 to TRBJ1-4; D is ambiguous. The CDR3 runs 13 residues. The V gene lost 5 bases and the J gene lost 0 bases, with 4 bases spanning the gap. The V gene's germline CDR1 is LNHDA and CDR2 SQIVND (reference sequence). DNA of the CDR3: TGTGCCAGTAGTCAGGCAACTAATGAAAAACTGTTTTTT. The encoded protein is CASSQATNEKLFF.

The rearrangement joins TRBV27 to TRBJ1-6, with TRBD1 matching 11 bases. The CDR3 sequence is 14 residues long. Per germline, CDR1 MNHEY and CDR2 SMNVEV (reference sequence). The V segment lost 4 bases and the J segment 8 bases; nucleotides outside the gene matches: 1. CDR3 residues: CASSSGQGDSPLHF. The CDR3 DNA reads TGTGCCAGCAGTTCGGGACAGGGGGATTCACCCCTCCACTTT.

This clone occurred a few times. This chain connects TRBV5-4 to TRBJ2-7; 8 positions agree with TRBD2. This CDR3 spans 13 amino acids. After removal of 0 bases from V and 7 bases from J, the junction contained 3 bases not matched to a gene. Germline V gene data show CDR1 as SGHNT and CDR2 as YYREEE (reference sequence). CDR3 protein: CASSLERGGEQYV. DNA of the CDR3: TGTGCCAGCAGCTTGGAACGGGGGGGTGAGCAGTACGTC.

The V and J genes are TRBV4-1 and TRBJ1-4, with a possible D match to TRBD1 (5 bases). The germline V gene encodes CDR1 MGHRA and CDR2 YSYEKL. The V and J ends lost 1 base and 5 bases respectively, with 11 bases between them. The CDR3 consists of 15 residues. The CDR3 spells CASSQGSGPNEKLFF. The CDR3 DNA reads TGCGCCAGCAGCCAAGGGTCAGGGCCGAATGAAAAACTGTTTTTT.

The rearrangement links TRBV5-1 to TRBJ2-1, with 8 bases identical to TRBD2. This CDR3 has 14 residues. Germline CDR1 SGHRS, CDR2 YFSETQ. Trimming removed 0 bases from V and 8 bases from J; junction bases left unmatched: 4. CDR3 residues: CASSLAGGIYEQFF. In DNA form, the CDR3 reads TGCGCCAGCAGCTTGGCGGGGGGGATATATGAGCAGTTCTTC.

The J gene is TRBJ2-1, the V gene TRBV7-9; 10 bases are shared with TRBD2. J lost 6 bases, V lost 2 bases, and 16 bases had no gene match. In germline, CDR1 is SEHNR, CDR2 FQNEAQ (reference sequence). This CDR3 region has 19 residues. The chain's CDR3 is CASSLRLLLGLAGGNEQFF. CDR3 nucleotides: TGTGCCAGCAGCTTAAGGCTTTTGTTGGGTTTAGCGGGGGGCAATGAGCAGTTCTTC.

The gene calls are TRBV2 and TRBJ1-2, with 7 positions matching TRBD1. The J segment lost 2 bases and the V segment lost 9 bases, leaving 9 bases of the junction unmatched. There are 14 residues in the CDR3. Germline V gene data show CDR1 as SNHLY and CDR2 as FYNNEI. The CDR3 DNA reads TGTGCCAGAGTGATCGACAGGGCCAACTATGGCTACACCTTC. Amino acid sequence: CARVIDRANYGYTF.

The rearrangement joins TRBV5-3 to TRBJ1-1; 9 bases are shared with TRBD1. TRBV5-3 is an open reading frame, and its role is uncertain. The CDR3 totals 15 residues. The V and J ends lost 9 bases and 5 bases, in that order; junction bases with no gene match: 14. In DNA form, the CDR3 reads TGTGCCACGACGTGGACAGGGGAAGAAGGTACTGAAGCTTTCTTT. Protein sequence: CATTWTGEEGTEAFF.

This chain connects TRBV2 to TRBJ1-5, with TRBD1 matching 7 bases. Germline trimming cut 0 bases from V and 7 bases from J; bases unmatched to any gene: 9. The germline gives CDR1 SNHLY, CDR2 FYNNEI. The CDR3 totals 16 residues. This chain's CDR3 is CASSEAEGAYSQPQHF. In DNA form, the CDR3 reads TGTGCCAGCAGTGAAGCGGAGGGGGCTTATTCGCAGCCCCAGCATTTT.

V is TRBV5-1 and J is TRBJ2-5, with D possibly matching TRBD2 (6 bases). Trimming cost V 0 bases and J 5 bases, with 17 bases left between them. CDR1 and CDR2 from the germline V gene are SGHRS and YFSETQ. The CDR3 runs 16 residues. CDR3 in DNA: TGCGCCAGCAGCTTGGGGTATGGGACTCTCGCCGAGACCCAGTACTTC. It encodes CASSLGYGTLAETQYF. Full variable domain (remainder filled in from reference TRBV5-1 and TRBJ2-5): KAGVTQTPRYLIKTRGQQVTLSCSPISGHRSVSWYQQTPGQGLQFLFEYFSETQRNKGNFPGRFSGRQFSNSRSEMNVSTLELGDSALYLCASSLGYGTLAETQYFGPGTRLLVL.

This clone was seen only a few times. The chain employs TRBV12-3 or TRBV12-4 and TRBJ1-2; no definite D call. This CDR3 contains 11 residues. V gave up 6 bases and J gave up 7 bases, with 9 bases separating them. Written as DNA, the CDR3 is TGTGCCAGCAGGGCAGAGGGTGGCTACACCTTC. Translated, it gives CASRAEGGYTF.

V gene TRBV19 combines with J gene TRBJ1-4; tentative D call: TRBD1 (5 bases). Germline V gene lookup returns CDR1 LNHDA and CDR2 SQIVND (reference sequence). The V and J ends lost 6 bases and 2 bases respectively, with 13 bases between them. CDR3 length: 15 residues. In DNA form, the CDR3 reads TGTGCCAGTAGGAACAGCGGGGCCACTAATGAAAAACTGTTTTTT. Encoded protein: CASRNSGATNEKLFF.

The CDR3, as DNA: TGTGCCAGCAGCCGGAGAACAGGGCTGAACTACGAGCAGTACGTC. As protein: CASSRRTGLNYEQYV. V usage is TRBV5-6 and J usage is TRBJ2-7; tentative D call: TRBD1 (6 bases). Trimming cost V 4 bases and J 3 bases, with 17 bases left between them. Germline assignment: CDR1 SGHDT and CDR2 YYEEEE. The CDR3 consists of 15 residues.

The rearrangement joins TRBV3-1 (or the pseudogene TRBV3-2) to TRBJ2-5, with a tentative D call TRBD1 (5 bases). This CDR3 has 17 amino acids. CDR1 LGHDT and CDR2 YNNKEL come from the germline V gene (reference sequence). The V end was cut by 5 bases, the J end by 5 bases, with 24 bases between. CDR3 bases: TGTGCCAGCAGCAAGGGGTCGGCGCCGACGGTAGGGGAGACCCAGTACTTC. Its protein is CASSKGSAPTVGETQYF.

This clone was picked up a small number of times. V and J are TRBV30 and TRBJ2-3; D perhaps matches TRBD1 (5 bases). Germline assignment: CDR1 GTSNPN and CDR2 SVGIG (reference sequence). V was shortened by 2 bases and J by 3 bases, with 9 bases between the two germline ends. CDR3 length: 13 amino acids. CDR3 DNA: TGTGCCTGGAGTAAGGGGATAACAGATACGCAGTATTTT. Its translation is CAWSKGITDTQYF.

The rearrangement joins TRBV28 to TRBJ1-4, with D uncertain. The V end lost 3 bases, the J end lost 7 bases, and 12 bases lay between the germline ends. The CDR3 extends over 14 amino acids. Germline V gene data show CDR1 as MDHEN and CDR2 as SYDVKM. CDR3 protein: CASSLQPRSEKLFF. The DNA for the CDR3 is TGTGCCAGCAGTTTGCAGCCCCGGAGTGAAAAACTGTTTTTT.

This clone was detected only a few times. The chain uses TRBV6-5 and TRBJ1-6, with D perhaps TRBD1 (5 bases). V was cut by 5 bases and J by 11 bases, with 19 bases left in between. The CDR3 sequence is 15 residues long. Germline CDR1 reads MNHEY; CDR2 reads SVGAGI. CDR3 in amino acids: CASSSHSGPRAPLHF. The CDR3 DNA reads as TGTGCCAGCAGTAGCCATTCAGGGCCCAGGGCACCCCTCCACTTT.

The chain combines TRBV3-1 (or the pseudogene TRBV3-2) with TRBJ1-2; D is perhaps TRBD1 (6 bases). This CDR3 region has 17 residues. V was pared by 1 base and J by 1 base, with 16 bases between. Germline CDR1 is LGHDT and CDR2 is YNNKEL (reference sequence). In DNA, the CDR3 is TGTGCCAGCAGCCAAGGGACAGTCCGGTGGGGTAACTATGGCTACACCTTC. Its translation is CASSQGTVRWGNYGYTF.

CDR3 nucleotides: TGTGCCAGCAGCTCCCCCACTCGGGACAGCACGAATCAGCCCCAGCATTTT. Residues: CASSSPTRDSTNQPQHF. V gene TRBV5-4 combines with J gene TRBJ1-5; 7 bases map to TRBD1. V trimming: 3 bases; J trimming: 4 bases; junction bases outside the gene matches: 13. The CDR3 is made up of 17 amino acids. Germline assignment: CDR1 SGHNT and CDR2 YYREEE (reference sequence).

The chain couples TRBV6-5 to TRBJ1-6, with D unresolved. Trimming shortened V by 7 bases and J by 0 bases, and 10 bases separated the two germline ends. CDR3 length equals 15 residues. Germline CDR1 and CDR2: MNHEY and SVGAGI. The CDR3 nucleotides read TGTGCCAGCACCGGGATGAGCTCCTATAATTCACCCCTCCACTTT. It translates to CASTGMSSYNSPLHF.

This chain joins TRBV28 and TRBJ1-1; unclear D gene. Germline-derived CDR1 and CDR2 are MDHEN and SYDVKM. The V end lost 6 bases, the J end lost 8 bases, and 13 bases lay between the germline ends. This CDR3 comprises 12 residues. The CDR3: CASRAAEREAFF. The CDR3, as DNA: TGTGCCAGCAGGGCCGCGGAGAGGGAAGCTTTCTTT.

The chain is built from TRBV14 and TRBJ1-2; D unclear. Germline V CDR1 and CDR2: SGHDN, FVKESK. The CDR3 covers 14 residues. The V gene lost 3 bases and the J gene lost 4 bases, with 12 bases spanning the gap. The chain's CDR3 is CASSHERWAYGYTF. CDR3 DNA: TGTGCCAGCAGCCACGAACGCTGGGCCTATGGCTACACCTTC.

The chain links TRBV19 to TRBJ2-1; TRBD2 matches 14 bases. J gave up 1 base and V 4 bases, and 15 bases lay outside the gene matches. This CDR3 is built from 21 residues. Germline CDR1 reads LNHDA; CDR2 reads SQIVND (reference sequence). CDR3 in amino acids: CASSKATSGTSGGRSYNEQFF. In DNA form, the CDR3 reads TGTGCCAGTAGTAAAGCCACCTCGGGGACTAGCGGGGGCAGATCCTACAATGAGCAGTTCTTC.

This clone was detected once. The CDR3 loop is CAWSVSYGGNQPQHF. CDR3 DNA: TGTGCCTGGAGTGTAAGCTACGGGGGCAATCAGCCCCAGCATTTT. The chain couples TRBV30 to TRBJ1-5; D gene unclear. CDR3 size: 15 residues. V lost 0 bases and J lost 2, with 11 bases in between. Germline loops: CDR1 GTSNPN, CDR2 SVGIG (reference sequence).